These T cell receptor beta chains were read from a single sample in a study of OX40 agonist ivuxolimab in advanced cancers. Data came from immunoSEQ multiplex PCR; TCRdb stores just in-frame clones and leaves some out. Of about 45,000 clones detected, about nine tenths appear once; the ten largest clones hold around 1%. Sequences were derived from CD4+ or CD8+ T cells sorted from blood, sampled in a trial of the OX40 agonist ivuxolimab. All receptors come from an adult with an advanced solid tumor such as melanoma, head and neck, liver or kidney cancer. Both conserved end residues are part of each CDR3. The order of the fields is J gene, V gene, D gene, CDR3 protein. A D gene is named only where the DNA matches it firmly.

j_call: TRBJ2-1
v_call: TRBV4-2
d_call: NA
cdr3_aa: CASSQLTGRAYNEQFF

j_call: TRBJ1-5
v_call: TRBV7-2
d_call: NA
cdr3_aa: CASSLRGAGGLQPQHF

j_call: TRBJ2-7
v_call: TRBV5-6
d_call: NA
cdr3_aa: CASSLGAAYEQYF

j_call: TRBJ1-1
v_call: TRBV9
d_call: NA
cdr3_aa: CASSLGGEVTEAFF

j_call: TRBJ2-5
v_call: TRBV18
d_call: NA
cdr3_aa: CASSPGRALRGETQYF

j_call: TRBJ2-7
v_call: TRBV5-6
d_call: TRBD1
cdr3_aa: CASSLTGAAYEQYF

j_call: TRBJ2-3
v_call: TRBV11-2
d_call: NA
cdr3_aa: CASSLDFSVSDTQYF

j_call: TRBJ2-3
v_call: TRBV5-1
d_call: NA
cdr3_aa: CASSLELSTDTQYF

j_call: TRBJ2-5
v_call: TRBV6-1
d_call: TRBD1
cdr3_aa: CASSLTTGMETQYF

j_call: TRBJ2-3
v_call: TRBV18
d_call: TRBD2
cdr3_aa: CASSPGGEDTQYF

j_call: TRBJ1-1
v_call: TRBV11-2
d_call: NA
cdr3_aa: CASSRTGYTEAFF

j_call: TRBJ2-5
v_call: TRBV29-1
d_call: NA
cdr3_aa: CSGGASETQYF

j_call: TRBJ1-2
v_call: TRBV7-8
d_call: TRBD1
cdr3_aa: CASSPPGQGAYGYTF